One T cell receptor beta chain is described in this entry. Its specificity is not known. Primers: 60 Vbeta forward and 13 Jbeta reverse. TCRdb keeps only in-frame clones here, not all; method: immunoSEQ multiplex PCR. The table records approximately 180,000 clones, about 83% of them present only once. The data were obtained in a study of cytomegalovirus exposure and HLA in healthy donors. Overall study results and limits: Analyses of presence and absence presupposed an approximately uniform sequencing depth across donors. Common viral pathogens (according to a later analysis) appeared linked to several of the most significant clusters. With further analysis later on, most CMV-associated TCR beta chains appeared HLA-restricted. Later analysis found that TCR beta chains associated with HLA were more clonally expanded than other, equally common chains.

V lost 8 bases and J 5 bases, leaving 13 bases between the germline ends. Germline V gene sequence: CDR1 SEHNR, CDR2 FQNEAQ (reference sequence). CDR3 length equals 13 residues. This receptor was obtained from a girl aged 5-17 years in good health and CMV-seropositive. The chain has TRBV7-9 and TRBJ1-5; no clear D gene. The specimen was PBMCs. The CDR3 is CASARGRDQPQHF. The DNA of the CDR3 is TGTGCCAGCGCCCGGGGAAGGGATCAGCCCCAGCATTTT.